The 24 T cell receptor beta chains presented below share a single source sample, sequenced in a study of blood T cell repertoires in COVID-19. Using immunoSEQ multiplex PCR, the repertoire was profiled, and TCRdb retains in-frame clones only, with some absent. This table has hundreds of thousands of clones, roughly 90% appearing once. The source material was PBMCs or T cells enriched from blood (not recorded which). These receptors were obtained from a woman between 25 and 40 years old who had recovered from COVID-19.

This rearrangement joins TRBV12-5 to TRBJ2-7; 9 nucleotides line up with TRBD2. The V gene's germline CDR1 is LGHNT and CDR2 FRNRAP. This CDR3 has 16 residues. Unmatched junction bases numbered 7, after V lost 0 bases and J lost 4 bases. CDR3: CASGLVAGLAWYEQYF. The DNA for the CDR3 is TGTGCTAGTGGTTTGGTGGCGGGACTAGCTTGGTACGAGCAGTACTTC.

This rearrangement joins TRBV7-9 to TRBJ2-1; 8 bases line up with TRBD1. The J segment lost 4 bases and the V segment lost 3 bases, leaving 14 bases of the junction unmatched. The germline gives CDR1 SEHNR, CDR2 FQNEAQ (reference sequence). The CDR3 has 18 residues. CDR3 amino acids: CASSFTERTGTRYNEQFF. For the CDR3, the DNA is TGTGCCAGCAGCTTCACGGAAAGGACAGGGACGAGGTACAATGAGCAGTTCTTC.

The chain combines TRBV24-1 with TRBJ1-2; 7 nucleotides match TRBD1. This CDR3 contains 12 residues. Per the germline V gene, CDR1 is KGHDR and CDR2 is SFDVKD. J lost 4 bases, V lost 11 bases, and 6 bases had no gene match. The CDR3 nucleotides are TGTGCCAGTCGACAGGGTCCCTATGGCTACACCTTC. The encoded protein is CASRQGPYGYTF.

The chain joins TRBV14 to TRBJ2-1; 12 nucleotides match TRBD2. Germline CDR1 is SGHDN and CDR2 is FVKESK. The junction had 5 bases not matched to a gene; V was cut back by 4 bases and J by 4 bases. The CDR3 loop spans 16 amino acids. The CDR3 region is CASSLLAGGRYNEQFF. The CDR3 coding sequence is TGTGCCAGCAGCCTACTAGCGGGGGGACGATACAATGAGCAGTTCTTC. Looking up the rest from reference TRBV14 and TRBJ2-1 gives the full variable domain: EAGVTQFPSHSVIEKGQTVTLRCDPISGHDNLYWYRRVMGKEIKFLLHFVKESKQDESGMPNNRFLAERTGGTYSTLKVQPAELEDSGVYFCASSLLAGGRYNEQFFGPGTRLTVL.

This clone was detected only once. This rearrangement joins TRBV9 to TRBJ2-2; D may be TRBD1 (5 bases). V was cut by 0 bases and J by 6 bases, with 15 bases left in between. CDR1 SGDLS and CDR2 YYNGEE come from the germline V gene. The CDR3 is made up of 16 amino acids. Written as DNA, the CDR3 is TGTGCCAGCAGCGTAGTCATAGGGGCGCCGGCCGGGGAGCTGTTTTTT. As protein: CASSVVIGAPAGELFF.

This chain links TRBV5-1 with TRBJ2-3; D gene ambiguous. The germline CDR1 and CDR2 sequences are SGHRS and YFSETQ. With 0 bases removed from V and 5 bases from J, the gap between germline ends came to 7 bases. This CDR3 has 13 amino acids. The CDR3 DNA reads TGCGCCAGCAGCTTGGGAGTTGGAGATACGCAGTATTTT. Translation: CASSLGVGDTQYF.

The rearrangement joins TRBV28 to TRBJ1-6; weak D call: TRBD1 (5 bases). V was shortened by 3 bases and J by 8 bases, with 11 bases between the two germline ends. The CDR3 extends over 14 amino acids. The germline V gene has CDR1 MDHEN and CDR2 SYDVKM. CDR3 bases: TGTGCCAGCAGTTTCCCGGGAGGGGATTCACCCCTCCACTTT. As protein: CASSFPGGDSPLHF.

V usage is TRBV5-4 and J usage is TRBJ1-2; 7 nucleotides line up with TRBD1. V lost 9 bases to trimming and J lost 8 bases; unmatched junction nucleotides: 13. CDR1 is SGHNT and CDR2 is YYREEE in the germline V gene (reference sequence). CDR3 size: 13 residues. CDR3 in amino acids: CAISREGADGYTF. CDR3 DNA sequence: TGTGCCATAAGTCGGGAGGGGGCGGACGGCTACACCTTC.

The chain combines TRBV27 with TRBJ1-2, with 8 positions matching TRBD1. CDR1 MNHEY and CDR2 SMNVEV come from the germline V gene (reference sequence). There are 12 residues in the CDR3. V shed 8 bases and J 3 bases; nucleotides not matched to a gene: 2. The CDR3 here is CASRTGHYGYTF. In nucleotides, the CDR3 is TGTGCCAGCCGGACAGGGCACTATGGCTACACCTTC.

CDR3 nucleotides: TGTGCCAGCAGTCGCTTCGGAGATACGCAGTATTTT. Its translation is CASSRFGDTQYF. V is TRBV28 and J is TRBJ2-3; the D is unclear. The CDR3 sequence is 12 residues long. Deletions cut 5 bases from V and 5 bases from J, with 8 bases between. CDR1 is MDHEN, CDR2 SYDVKM, per germline.

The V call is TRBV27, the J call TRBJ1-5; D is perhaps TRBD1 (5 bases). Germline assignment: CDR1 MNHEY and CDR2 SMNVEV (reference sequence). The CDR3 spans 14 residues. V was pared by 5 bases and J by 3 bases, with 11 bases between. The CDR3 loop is CASSQGAVNQPQHF. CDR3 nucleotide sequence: TGTGCCAGCAGTCAAGGGGCCGTCAATCAGCCCCAGCATTTT.

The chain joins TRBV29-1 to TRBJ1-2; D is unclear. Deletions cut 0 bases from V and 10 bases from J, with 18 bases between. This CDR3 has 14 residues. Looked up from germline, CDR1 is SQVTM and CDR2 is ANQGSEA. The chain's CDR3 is CSVEDPDPMFDYTF. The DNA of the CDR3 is TGCAGCGTTGAAGATCCAGATCCGATGTTTGACTACACCTTC.

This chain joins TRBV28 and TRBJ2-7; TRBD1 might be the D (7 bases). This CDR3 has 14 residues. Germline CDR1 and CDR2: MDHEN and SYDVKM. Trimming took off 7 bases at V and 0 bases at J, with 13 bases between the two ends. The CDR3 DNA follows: TGTGCCAGCACCACGGGGGACAGCTCCTACGAGCAGTACTTC. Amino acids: CASTTGDSSYEQYF.

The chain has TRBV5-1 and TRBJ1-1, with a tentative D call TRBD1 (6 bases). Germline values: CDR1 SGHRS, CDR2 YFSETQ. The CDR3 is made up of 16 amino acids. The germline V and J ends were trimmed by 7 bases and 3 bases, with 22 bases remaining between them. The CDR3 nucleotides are TGCGCCAGCCGGGGGCGGGGGGGACCCCGGGACACTGAAGCTTTCTTT. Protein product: CASRGRGGPRDTEAFF.

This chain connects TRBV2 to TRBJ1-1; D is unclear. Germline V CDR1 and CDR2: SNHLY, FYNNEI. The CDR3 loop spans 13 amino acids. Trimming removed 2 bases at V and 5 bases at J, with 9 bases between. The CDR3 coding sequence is TGTGCCAGCAGTGAAAGGCAACAGACTGAAGCTTTCTTT. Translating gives CASSERQQTEAFF. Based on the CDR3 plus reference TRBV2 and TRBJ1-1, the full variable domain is EPEVTQTPSHQVTQMGQEVILRCVPISNHLYFYWYRQILGQKVEFLVSFYNNEISEKSEIFDDQFSVERPDGSNFTLKIRSTKLEDSAMYFCASSERQQTEAFFGQGTRLTVV.

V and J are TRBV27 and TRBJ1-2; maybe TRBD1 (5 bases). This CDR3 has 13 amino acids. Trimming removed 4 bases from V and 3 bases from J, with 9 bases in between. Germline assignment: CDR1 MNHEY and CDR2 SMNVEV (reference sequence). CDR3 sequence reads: CASSSTDHYGYTF. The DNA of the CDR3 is TGTGCCAGCAGTTCGACAGACCACTATGGCTACACCTTC.

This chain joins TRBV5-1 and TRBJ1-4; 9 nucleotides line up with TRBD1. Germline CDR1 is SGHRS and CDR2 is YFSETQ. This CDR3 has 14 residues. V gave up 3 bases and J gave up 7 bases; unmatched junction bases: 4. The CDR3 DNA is TGCGCCAGCAGCTACAGGGGGCAGGCTGAAAAACTGTTTTTT. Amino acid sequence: CASSYRGQAEKLFF.

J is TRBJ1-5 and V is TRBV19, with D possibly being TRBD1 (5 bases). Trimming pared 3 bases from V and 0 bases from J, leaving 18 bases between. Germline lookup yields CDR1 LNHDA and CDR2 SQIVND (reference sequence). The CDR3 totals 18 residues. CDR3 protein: CASSIEGGAYYSNQPQHF. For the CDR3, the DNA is TGTGCCAGTAGTATTGAGGGAGGGGCCTACTATAGCAATCAGCCCCAGCATTTT.

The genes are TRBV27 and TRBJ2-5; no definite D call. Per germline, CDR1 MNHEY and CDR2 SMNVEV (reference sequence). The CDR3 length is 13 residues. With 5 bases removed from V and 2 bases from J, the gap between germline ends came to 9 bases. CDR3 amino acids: CASSPDSQETQYF. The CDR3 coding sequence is TGTGCCAGCAGTCCCGACTCACAAGAGACCCAGTACTTC.

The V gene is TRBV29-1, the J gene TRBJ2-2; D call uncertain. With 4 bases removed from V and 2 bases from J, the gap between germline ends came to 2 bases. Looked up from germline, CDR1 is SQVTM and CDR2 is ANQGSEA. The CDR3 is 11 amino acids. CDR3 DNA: TGCAGCGTTGCTAACACCGGGGAGCTGTTTTTT. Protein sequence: CSVANTGELFF.

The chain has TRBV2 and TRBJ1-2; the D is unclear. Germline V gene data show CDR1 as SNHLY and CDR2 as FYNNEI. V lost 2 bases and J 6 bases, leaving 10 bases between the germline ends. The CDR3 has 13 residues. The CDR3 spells CASSEPLRDGYTF. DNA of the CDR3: TGTGCCAGCAGTGAACCCCTCCGGGATGGCTACACCTTC.

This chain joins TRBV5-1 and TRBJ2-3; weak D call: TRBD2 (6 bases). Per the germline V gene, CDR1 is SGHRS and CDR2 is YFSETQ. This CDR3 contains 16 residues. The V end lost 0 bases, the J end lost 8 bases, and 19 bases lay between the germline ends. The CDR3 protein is CASSLEPWGLGGTQYF. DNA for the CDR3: TGCGCCAGCAGCTTGGAACCTTGGGGGTTGGGGGGTACGCAGTATTTT.

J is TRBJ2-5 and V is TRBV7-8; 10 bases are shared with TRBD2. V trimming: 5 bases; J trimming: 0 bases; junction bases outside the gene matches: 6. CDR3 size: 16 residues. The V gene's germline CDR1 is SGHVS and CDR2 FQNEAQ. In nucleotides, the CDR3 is TGTGCCAGCAGCCCTCTAGCGGGGGTGAACCAAGAGACCCAGTACTTC. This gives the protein CASSPLAGVNQETQYF.

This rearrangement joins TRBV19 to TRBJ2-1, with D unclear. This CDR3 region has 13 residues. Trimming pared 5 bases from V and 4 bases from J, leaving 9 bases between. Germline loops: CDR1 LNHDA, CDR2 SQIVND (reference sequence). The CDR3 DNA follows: TGTGCCAGTAGTCGAACGCAGTACAATGAGCAGTTCTTC. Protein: CASSRTQYNEQFF.